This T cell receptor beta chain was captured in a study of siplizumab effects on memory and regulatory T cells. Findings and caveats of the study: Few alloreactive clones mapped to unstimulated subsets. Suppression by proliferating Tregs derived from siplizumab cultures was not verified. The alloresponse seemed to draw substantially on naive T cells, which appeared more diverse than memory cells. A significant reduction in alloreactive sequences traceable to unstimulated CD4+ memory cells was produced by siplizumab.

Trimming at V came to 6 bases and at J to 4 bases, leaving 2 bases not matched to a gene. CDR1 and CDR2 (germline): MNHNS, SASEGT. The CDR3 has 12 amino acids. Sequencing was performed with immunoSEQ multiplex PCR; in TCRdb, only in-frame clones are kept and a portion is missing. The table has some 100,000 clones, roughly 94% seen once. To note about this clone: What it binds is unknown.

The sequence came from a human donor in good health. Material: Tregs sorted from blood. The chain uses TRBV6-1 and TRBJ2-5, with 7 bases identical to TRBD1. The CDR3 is CASRNRGETQYF. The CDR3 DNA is TGTGCCAGCAGGAACAGGGGAGAGACCCAGTACTTC.